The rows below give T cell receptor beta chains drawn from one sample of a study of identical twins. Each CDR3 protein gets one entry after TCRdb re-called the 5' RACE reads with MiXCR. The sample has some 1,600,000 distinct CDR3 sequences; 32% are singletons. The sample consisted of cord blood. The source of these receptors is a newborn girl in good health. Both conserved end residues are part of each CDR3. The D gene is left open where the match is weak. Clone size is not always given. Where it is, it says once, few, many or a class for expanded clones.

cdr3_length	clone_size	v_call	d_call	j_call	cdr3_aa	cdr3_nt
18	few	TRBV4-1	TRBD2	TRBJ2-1	CASSLLAVLLSSYNEQFF	TGCGCCAGCAGCCTGCTAGCGGTCCTACTCAGCTCCTACAATGAGCAGTTCTTC
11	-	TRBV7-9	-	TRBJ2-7	CSSSLNYEQYF	TGTTCCAGCAGCCTAAACTACGAGCAGTACTTC
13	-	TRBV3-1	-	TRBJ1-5	CASSQDRFQPQHF	TGTGCCAGCAGCCAAGATCGGTTTCAGCCCCAGCATTTT
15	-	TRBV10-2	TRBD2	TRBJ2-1	CASSGGTSEVNEQFF	TGCGCCAGCAGTGGCGGGACTAGCGAGGTCAATGAGCAGTTCTTC
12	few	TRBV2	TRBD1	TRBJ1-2	CASDRGNYGYTF	TGTGCCAGCGACAGGGGGAACTATGGCTACACCTTC
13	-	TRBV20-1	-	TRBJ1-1	CSARGAGTTEAFF	TGCAGTGCTAGAGGGGCAGGGACCACTGAAGCTTTCTTT
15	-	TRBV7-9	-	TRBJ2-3	CASSFGVTSTDAQYF	TGTGCCAGCAGCTTCGGGGTTACTAGCACAGATGCGCAGTATTTT
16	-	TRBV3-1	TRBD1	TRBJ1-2	CASSQDPRGRGYGYTF	TGTGCCAGCAGCCAAGATCCCAGGGGGCGCGGCTATGGCTACACCTTC
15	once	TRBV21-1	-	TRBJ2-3	CATFTGWTPTDTQYF	TGTGCCACCTTCACGGGGTGGACACCCACAGATACGCAGTATTTT
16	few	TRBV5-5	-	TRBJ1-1	CASSRFKDSLNTEAFF	TGTGCCAGCAGCCGGTTTAAGGACAGCCTGAACACTGAAGCTTTCTTT
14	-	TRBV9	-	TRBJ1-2	CASSVTTGSYGCTF	TGTGCCAGCAGCGTCACTACAGGGTCCTATGGCTGCACCTTC
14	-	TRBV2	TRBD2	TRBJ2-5	CASRLAGPQETQYF	TGTGCCAGCAGGCTAGCGGGACCCCAAGAGACCCAGTACTTC
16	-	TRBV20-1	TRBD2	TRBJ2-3	CSASPGLAGGRDTQYF	TGCAGTGCTTCTCCGGGACTAGCGGGAGGCAGAGATACGCAGTATTTT
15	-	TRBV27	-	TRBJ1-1	CASRDQGRMNTEAFF	TGTGCCAGCCGTGACCAGGGGAGAATGAACACTGAAGCTTTCTTT
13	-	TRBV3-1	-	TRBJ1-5	CASGDGTNQPQHF	TGTGCCAGCGGGGACGGTACCAATCAGCCCCAGCATTTT
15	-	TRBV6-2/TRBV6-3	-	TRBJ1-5	CASIYDRPGNQPQHF	TGTGCCAGCATTTACGACCGCCCCGGCAATCAGCCCCAGCATTTT
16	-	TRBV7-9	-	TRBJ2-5	CASSLLGQSRKETQYF	TGTGCCAGCAGTTTATTAGGACAGTCTCGCAAAGAGACCCAGTACTTC
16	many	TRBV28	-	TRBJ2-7	CASSFGRELDSYEQYF	TGTGCCAGCAGTTTTGGCCGGGAATTAGACTCCTACGAGCAGTACTTC
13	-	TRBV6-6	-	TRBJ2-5	CASTADRRETQYF	TGTGCCAGCACCGCGGACAGAAGAGAGACCCAGTACTTC
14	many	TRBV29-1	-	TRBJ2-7	CSVGPGPSSYEQYF	TGCAGCGTTGGCCCAGGGCCAAGCTCCTACGAGCAGTACTTC
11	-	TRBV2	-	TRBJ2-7	CASFRAGEQYF	TGTGCCAGCTTTCGTGCGGGGGAGCAGTACTTC
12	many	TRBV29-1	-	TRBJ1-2	CSVGGGGYGYTF	TGCAGCGTTGGAGGGGGGGGCTATGGCTACACCTTC
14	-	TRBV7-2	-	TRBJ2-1	CASSLVAGRDEQFF	TGTGCCAGCAGCTTAGTGGCGGGAAGAGATGAGCAGTTCTTC
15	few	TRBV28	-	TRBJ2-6	CASTTGSSGANVLTF	TGTGCCAGCACCACAGGGAGCTCTGGGGCCAACGTCCTGACTTTC
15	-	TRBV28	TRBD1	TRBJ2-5	CASSFLDRAYNEQYF	TGTGCCAGCAGTTTTTTGGACAGGGCCTACAATGAGCAGTACTTC
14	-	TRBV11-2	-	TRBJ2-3	CASSLDPSTDTRYF	TGTGCCAGCAGCTTAGATCCCAGCACAGATACGCGGTATTTT
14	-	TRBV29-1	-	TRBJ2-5	CSVEIWGAQETQYF	TGCAGCGTTGAAATCTGGGGGGCCCAGGAGACCCAGTACTTC
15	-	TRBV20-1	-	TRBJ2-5	CSARDLVGPPKTQYF	TGCAGTGCTAGAGATTTGGTAGGACCTCCAAAGACCCAGTACTTC
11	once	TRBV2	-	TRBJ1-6	CASRSGSPLHF	TGTGCCAGCAGGAGCGGTTCACCCCTCCACTTT
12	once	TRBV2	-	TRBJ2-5	CASFLTFGGQYF	TGTGCCAGCTTTTTAACCTTCGGTGGGCAGTACTTC
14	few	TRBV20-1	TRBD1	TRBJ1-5	CSARARQGNQPQHF	TGCAGTGCTAGAGCCCGACAGGGGAATCAGCCCCAGCATTTT
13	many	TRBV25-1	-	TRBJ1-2	CASSESQGLGYTF	TGTGCCAGCAGTGAATCCCAGGGGCTGGGCTACACCTTC
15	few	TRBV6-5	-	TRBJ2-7	CASRAPGGRSYEQYF	TGTGCCAGCAGGGCCCCCGGTGGCAGAAGCTACGAGCAGTACTTC
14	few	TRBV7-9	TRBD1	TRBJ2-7	CASSTDRITYEQYF	TGTGCCAGCAGCACGGACAGGATCACCTACGAGCAGTACTTC
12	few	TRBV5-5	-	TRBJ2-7	CASSLSRTWEYF	TGTGCCAGCAGCTTGTCCCGGACATGGGAGTACTTC
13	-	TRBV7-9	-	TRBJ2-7	CASSYPGNHEQYF	TGTGCCAGCAGCTATCCAGGGAACCACGAGCAGTACTTC
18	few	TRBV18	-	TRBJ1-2	CASSLLGTSGTDPGGYTF	TGTGCCAGCTCACTACTCGGAACTTCAGGGACGGACCCTGGTGGCTACACCTTC
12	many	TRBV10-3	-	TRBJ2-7	CAISQNDWGQYF	TGTGCCATCAGTCAGAATGATTGGGGGCAGTACTTC
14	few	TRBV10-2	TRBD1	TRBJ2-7	CASKAGQGPYEQYF	TGCGCCAGCAAAGCGGGACAGGGTCCCTACGAGCAGTACTTC
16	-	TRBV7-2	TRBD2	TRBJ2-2	CASSLASGLAIGELFF	TGTGCCAGCAGCTTAGCATCGGGACTAGCTATTGGGGAGCTGTTTTTT
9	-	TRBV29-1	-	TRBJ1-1	CSVADGTFF	-
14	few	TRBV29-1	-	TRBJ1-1	CSVVGGWGNTEAFF	TGCAGCGTTGTTGGGGGGTGGGGGAACACTGAAGCTTTCTTT
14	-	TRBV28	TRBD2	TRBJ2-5	CASSRLMGGETQYF	TGTGCCAGCAGTCGCCTTATGGGAGGGGAGACCCAGTACTTC
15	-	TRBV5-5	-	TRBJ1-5	CASSQESTSNQPQHF	TGCGCCAGCAGCCAAGAATCCACTAGCAATCAGCCCCAGCATTTT
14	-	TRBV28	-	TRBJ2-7	CASIGTSSLYEQYF	TGTGCCAGCATCGGAACTAGTTCCCTCTACGAGCAGTACTTC
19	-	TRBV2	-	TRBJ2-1	CASMGFPSRVRSSYNEQFF	TGTGCCAGCATGGGATTTCCCTCCAGGGTACGGTCGTCGTACAATGAGCAGTTCTTC
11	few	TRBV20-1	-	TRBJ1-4	CSASKNEKLFF	TGCAGTGCTAGCAAAAATGAAAAACTGTTTTTT
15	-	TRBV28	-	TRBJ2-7	CASSNDALSSYEQYF	TGTGCCAGCAGTAATGATGCCCTGAGCTCCTACGAGCAGTACTTC
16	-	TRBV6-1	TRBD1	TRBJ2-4	CASSEPDRDVKNIQYF	TGTGCCAGCAGTGAACCCGACAGGGACGTCAAAAACATTCAGTACTTC
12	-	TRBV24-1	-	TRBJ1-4	CATSDQHGKLFF	TGTGCCACCAGTGACCAACACGGAAAACTGTTTTTT
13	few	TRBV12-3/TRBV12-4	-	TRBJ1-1	CASSFIPNTEAFF	TGTGCCAGCAGTTTTATACCGAACACTGAAGCTTTCTTT
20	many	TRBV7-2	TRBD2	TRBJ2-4	CASSLATIAGTPRAKNIQYF	TGTGCCAGCAGCTTAGCGACTATAGCGGGAACCCCTCGGGCCAAAAACATTCAGTACTTC
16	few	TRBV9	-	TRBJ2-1	CASSPGLDHSYNEQFF	TGTGCCAGCAGCCCAGGTCTGGACCATTCCTACAATGAGCAGTTCTTC
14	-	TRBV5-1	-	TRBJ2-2	CASSFGSLTGELFF	TGCGCCAGCAGCTTTGGATCACTCACCGGGGAGCTGTTTTTT
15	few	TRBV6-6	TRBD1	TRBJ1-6	CASSLSTGANSPLHF	TGTGCCAGCAGCTTATCGACAGGGGCTAATTCACCCCTCCACTTT
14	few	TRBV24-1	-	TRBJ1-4	CATRLRGTNEKLFF	TGTGCCACCAGACTCAGGGGTACTAATGAAAAACTGTTTTTT